This paragraph reports one T cell receptor beta chain. CDR1 is MRHNA and CDR2 is SNTAGT in the germline V gene. The CDR3 length is 15 residues. Trimming removed 5 bases from V and 6 bases from J; junction bases left unmatched: 7. This specimen belongs to a study of blood T cell repertoires in COVID-19. Study-level background: Samples representing acute and convalescent COVID-19 were sourced from the United States, Italy and Spain.

The protocol was immunoSEQ multiplex PCR, while the TCRdb copy is restricted to in-frame clones and leaves out a portion. The table lists more than 65,000 clones, approximately 75% of them singletons. The chain joins TRBV6-4 to TRBJ2-1; 10 nucleotides match TRBD1. The sequence came from a human donor in a cohort sampled during active COVID-19. The sample consisted of peripheral blood. The CDR3 nucleotides read TGTGCCAGCAGTAGCGGACAGGGGGGTATCAATGAGCAGTTCTTC. Protein product: CASSSGQGGINEQFF.